Below, one TCR beta chain is given with its context. Followed longitudinally, the Seattle patients had been enrolled during active infection. The CDR3 extends over 13 amino acids. V lost 6 bases and J lost 13, with 19 bases in between. Germline V gene data show CDR1 as MNHNY and CDR2 as SVGAGI (reference sequence). Methods used by the authors: Amplification of reference gene primers provided the estimated nucleated cell counts. The protocol was immunoSEQ multiplex PCR, while the TCRdb copy is restricted to in-frame clones and leaves out a portion. The V and J calls and clone size come from that table; D and trimming were worked out from the DNA. The data hold 250,000 to 300,000 clones, with around nine tenths observed a single time. This entry belongs to a study of blood T cell repertoires in COVID-19. Across the study: T cells, B-cell-depleted T cells, or PBMCs supplied cDNA or gDNA.

Sequencing was done on a sample of peripheral blood. The chain employs TRBV6-6 and TRBJ2-4, with a tentative D call TRBD2 (6 bases). The sequence was collected from a woman in her twenties or thirties with COVID-19, enrolled during active disease. CDR3 sequence: CASRDSPGTSQYF. As DNA, the CDR3 is TGTGCCAGCAGAGACTCCCCGGGGACTTCACAGTACTTC.